A single sample gave rise to the 18 T cell receptor beta chains below, sequenced in a study of CD8+ T cells in alopecia areata (dated by TCRdb to 2017 to 2018). Interpreted using the paper, the time point label stands for: roughly 27 days on oral tofacitinib. The intended sense of this specimen's treatment or condition label: oral pan-JAK inhibitor, 5-10 mg twice daily. The library was obtained by the immunoSEQ multiplex PCR assay. To provide template for TCR sequencing, every sample had RNA extracted and reverse transcribed into cDNA. TCRdb provides this immuneACCESS table in a form limited to in-frame rearrangements. Some clones are lacking; in checked studies, under half of them reflect an unresolved V gene, and why the rest are absent is not known. The sample table records 200,000 to 250,000 clones; over 60% of these occur just once. 4.2% of the sample is in the top ten clones. Here the sequenced sample was CD4+ T cells sorted from blood, taken at week 4, from a patient treated with tofacitinib. The receptor source for this set is a human donor with alopecia areata.

This clone was counted between two and nine times. V and J are TRBV29-1 and TRBJ2-3, with a weak D call TRBD2 (5 bases). The CDR3 length is 13 residues. V was cut by 1 base and J by 5 bases, with 10 bases left in between. The germline V gene encodes CDR1 SQVTM and CDR2 ANQGSEA. The CDR3 loop reads CSVEGSRGDTQYF. CDR3 DNA: TGCAGCGTTGAAGGCTCCCGGGGAGATACGCAGTATTTT.

This chain connects TRBV19 to TRBJ1-2; D is ambiguous. Germline V gene lookup returns CDR1 LNHDA and CDR2 SQIVND (reference sequence). The CDR3 sequence is 11 residues long. V gave up 7 bases and J gave up 6 bases, with 9 bases separating them. The CDR3 DNA reads as TGTGCCAGTATGATGTCCCATGGCTACACCTTC. This gives the protein CASMMSHGYTF.

The V and J genes are TRBV10-3 and TRBJ2-1; TRBD1 might be the D (5 bases). V was trimmed by 4 bases and J by 6 bases, leaving 13 bases between them. The CDR3 loop spans 14 amino acids. Germline V gene lookup returns CDR1 ENHRY and CDR2 SYGVKD. CDR3 in amino acids: CAISGQGRGNEQFF. CDR3 coding DNA: TGTGCCATCAGTGGGCAGGGTAGAGGCAATGAGCAGTTCTTC.

J is TRBJ1-5 and V is TRBV7-2; D is unclear. The germline V gene has CDR1 SGHTA and CDR2 FQGNSA. CDR3 length equals 15 residues. The V end was cut by 2 bases, the J end by 7 bases, with 15 bases between. The CDR3 DNA reads TGTGCCAGCAGCTTAATCGGTCCGGCCGCCCAGCCCCAGCATTTT. Protein product: CASSLIGPAAQPQHF. The complete variable domain, with remaining parts taken from reference TRBV7-2 and TRBJ1-5, reads GAGVSQSPSNKVTEKGKDVELRCDPISGHTALYWYRQSLGQGLEFLIYFQGNSAPDKSGLPSDRFSAERTGGSVSTLTIQRTQQEDSAVYLCASSLIGPAAQPQHFGDGTRLSIL.

This clone was counted a single time. The rearrangement joins TRBV29-1 to TRBJ2-2, with D possibly TRBD1 on 5 matching bases. V gave up 6 bases and J gave up 3 bases, with 11 bases separating them. CDR1 SQVTM and CDR2 ANQGSEA come from the germline V gene. This CDR3 contains 13 residues. In DNA, the CDR3 is TGCAGCGTCCAGGGCGGTGACACCGGGGAGCTGTTTTTT. Amino acid sequence: CSVQGGDTGELFF.

The chain combines TRBV7-8 with TRBJ2-5; TRBD2 is a possible D gene (6 bases). With 3 bases removed from V and 9 bases from J, the gap between germline ends came to 11 bases. The CDR3 loop spans 12 amino acids. The V gene's germline CDR1 is SGHVS and CDR2 FQNEAQ. DNA for the CDR3: TGTGCCAGCAGCTTGCTAGGCGGGGCCCAGTACTTC. It is translated as CASSLLGGAQYF.

The chain is built from TRBV4-2 and TRBJ1-5, with 7 bases aligning to TRBD1. This CDR3 contains 14 residues. Losses at the gene ends were 4 bases for V and 7 bases for J; bases not matched to a gene: 7. Germline V CDR1 and CDR2: LGHNA, YNFKEQ. The CDR3 reads CASSPQQGMQPQHF. CDR3 nucleotides: TGTGCCAGCAGCCCCCAACAGGGGATGCAGCCCCAGCATTTT.

The chain carries TRBV29-1 and TRBJ2-7, with TRBD1 identical over 12 bases. The CDR3 spans 17 residues. Per germline, CDR1 SQVTM and CDR2 ANQGSEA. V lost 5 bases, J lost 4 bases, and 15 bases stayed unmatched. DNA of the CDR3: TGCAGCGTTAGGCCCCGGGTGGGACAGGGGGCGCGGTACGAGCAGTACTTC. Its translation is CSVRPRVGQGARYEQYF.

A note on this clone: A read error is possible here, since a much larger clone lies one base away. At the DNA level, this CDR3 is encoded by other sequences in the same sample as well. V gene TRBV11-2 combines with J gene TRBJ2-5, with D hard to call. Germline V gene data show CDR1 as SGHAT and CDR2 as FQNNGV. This CDR3 contains 11 residues. V dropped 5 bases and J dropped 3 bases, with 4 bases sitting between them. CDR3 protein: CASSPKETQYF. The DNA of the CDR3 is TGTGCCAGCAGCCCCAAAGAGACCCAGTACTTC.

The sample holds a few counts of this clone. The chain links TRBV7-9 to TRBJ1-4; the match to TRBD1 covers 7 bases. Per the germline V gene, CDR1 is SEHNR and CDR2 is FQNEAQ (reference sequence). V lost 5 bases to trimming and J lost 5 bases; unmatched junction nucleotides: 5. The CDR3 spans 14 residues. The CDR3 DNA sequence: TGTGCCAGCAGCGGAGGGACAGTGAATGAAAAACTGTTTTTT. It is translated as CASSGGTVNEKLFF.

The chain has TRBV27 and TRBJ1-2; tentatively, D is TRBD1 (5 bases). V was shortened by 5 bases and J by 4 bases, with 11 bases between the two germline ends. Germline V lookup: CDR1 MNHEY, CDR2 SMNVEV (reference sequence). The CDR3 is 13 residues long. CDR3 sequence reads: CASSLRGSYGYTF. CDR3 coding DNA: TGTGCCAGCAGTCTGAGGGGTAGCTATGGCTACACCTTC.

The V gene is TRBV6-6, the J gene TRBJ1-1, with D unresolved. CDR3 length equals 13 residues. CDR1 is MNHNY, CDR2 SVGAGI, per germline (reference sequence). The ends were cut back, 7 bases at V and 5 bases at J, with 14 bases in the middle. CDR3 in DNA: TGTGCCAGCAACACCGGGCCGTGGACTGAAGCTTTCTTT. Amino acids: CASNTGPWTEAFF.

The chain recombines TRBV29-1 with TRBJ2-5; tentative D call: TRBD2 (5 bases). The germline V gene has CDR1 SQVTM and CDR2 ANQGSEA. V shed 7 bases and J shed 1 base, with 10 bases lying between them. The length of the CDR3 is 12 residues. The CDR3 is CSGGAAQETQYF. Here the CDR3 DNA reads TGCAGCGGGGGAGCGGCCCAAGAGACCCAGTACTTC.

The J gene is TRBJ2-5, the V gene TRBV25-1; 7 bases are shared with TRBD2. In germline, CDR1 is MGHDK, CDR2 SYGVNS. V shed 3 bases and J 11 bases; nucleotides not matched to a gene: 12. This CDR3 has 14 amino acids. CDR3 sequence reads: CASSDPGSAREQYF. CDR3 bases: TGTGCCAGCAGTGATCCTGGCTCAGCGCGGGAGCAGTACTTC.

This clone has only one observation. The chain joins TRBV7-3 to TRBJ2-2, with 9 bases lining up with TRBD2. V lost 1 base, J lost 2 bases, and 5 bases stayed unmatched. Germline CDR1 SGHTA, CDR2 FQGTGA. This CDR3 comprises 17 residues. The CDR3 DNA is TGTGCCAGCAGCTTAATCGCTAGCGGGGCCAACACCGGGGAGCTGTTTTTT. Translation: CASSLIASGANTGELFF.

The V gene is TRBV5-4, the J gene TRBJ2-4, with 9 bases lining up with TRBD1. From germline, CDR1 is SGHNT and CDR2 YYREEE (reference sequence). The CDR3 length is 14 residues. Trimming cost V 0 bases and J 7 bases; bases outside gene matches: 2. The CDR3 DNA reads as TGTGCCAGCAGCTTGGGACAGGGGGAGAACATTCAGTACTTC. It codes for CASSLGQGENIQYF.

V usage is TRBV10-1 and J usage is TRBJ2-5, with D perhaps matching TRBD2 (5 bases). The CDR3 runs to 17 residues. V was clipped by 0 bases and J by 2 bases, with 16 bases between them. The V gene's germline CDR1 is WNHNN and CDR2 SYGVQD (reference sequence). CDR3: CASSESAPHGDQETQYF. In nucleotides, the CDR3 is TGCGCCAGCAGTGAGTCCGCCCCCCACGGGGATCAAGAGACCCAGTACTTC.

A word on this clone: Sequence at one end of the junction differs from germline and may be a read error. The gene calls are TRBV13 and TRBJ2-7; D perhaps matches TRBD1 (6 bases). This CDR3 spans 14 amino acids. Germline CDR1 is PRHDT and CDR2 is FYEKMQ (reference sequence). CDR3 in amino acids: CVSSSARDIIGQYF. The CDR3 DNA follows: TGTGTCAGCAGCTCCGCCCGGGACATCATAGGGCAGTACTTC.